This TCR beta chain was captured in a study of chemoradiotherapy in HPV16-positive cancers. Overall study findings and caveats: During treatment, candidate HPV-specific clones and E7-related motifs expanded in tumor.

Germline CDR1 reads SGHRS; CDR2 reads YFSETQ. This CDR3 is 12 amino acids long. With V trimmed by 1 base and J by 15 bases, 5 bases remained unmatched. On this clone: Its antigen is unknown.

Produced via immunoSEQ multiplex PCR; TCRdb's table is partial and in-frame only. Among some 14,000 clones listed, around four fifths were seen once. This material was acquired from a patient who underwent chemoradiotherapy. The chain combines TRBV5-1 with TRBJ2-1, with 9 bases matching TRBD2. This TCR was sampled from a human donor with HPV-associated anogenital cancer. The CDR3 region has the DNA TGCGCCAGCAGCTTGTTGCGGGGGGGCGTGTTCTTC. It encodes CASSLLRGGVFF.